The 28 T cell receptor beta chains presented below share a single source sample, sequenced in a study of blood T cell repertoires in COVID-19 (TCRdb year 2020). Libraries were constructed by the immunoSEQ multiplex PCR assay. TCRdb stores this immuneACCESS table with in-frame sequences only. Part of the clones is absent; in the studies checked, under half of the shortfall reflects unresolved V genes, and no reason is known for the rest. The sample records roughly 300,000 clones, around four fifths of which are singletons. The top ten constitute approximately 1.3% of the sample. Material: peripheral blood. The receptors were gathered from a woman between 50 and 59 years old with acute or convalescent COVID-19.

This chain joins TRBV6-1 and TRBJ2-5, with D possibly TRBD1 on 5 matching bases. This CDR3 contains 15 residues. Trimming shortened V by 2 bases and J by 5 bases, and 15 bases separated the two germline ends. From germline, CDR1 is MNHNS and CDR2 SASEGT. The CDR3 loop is CASSESGRDRETQYF. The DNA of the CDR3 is TGTGCCAGCAGTGAATCAGGCAGGGATAGGGAGACCCAGTACTTC.

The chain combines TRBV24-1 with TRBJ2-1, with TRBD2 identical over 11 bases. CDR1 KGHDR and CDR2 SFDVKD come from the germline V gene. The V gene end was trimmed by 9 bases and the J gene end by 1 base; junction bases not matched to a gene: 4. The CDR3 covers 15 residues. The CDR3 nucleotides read TGTGCCACCGGTCTAGCGGGGGGTTCCTACAATGAGCAGTTCTTC. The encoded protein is CATGLAGGSYNEQFF.

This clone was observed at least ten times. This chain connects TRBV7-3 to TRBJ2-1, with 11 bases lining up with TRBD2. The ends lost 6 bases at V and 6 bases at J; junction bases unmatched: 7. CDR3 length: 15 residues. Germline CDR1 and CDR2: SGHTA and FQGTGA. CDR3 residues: CASSRPGTSGNEQFF. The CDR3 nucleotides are TGTGCCAGCAGTCGACCCGGGACTAGCGGCAATGAGCAGTTCTTC.

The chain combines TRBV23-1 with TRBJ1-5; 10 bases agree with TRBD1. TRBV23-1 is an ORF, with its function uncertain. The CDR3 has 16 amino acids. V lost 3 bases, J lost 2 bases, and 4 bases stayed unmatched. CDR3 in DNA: TGCGCCAGCAGTCAGGAAGGGACAGGGGGCAATCAGCCCCAGCATTTT. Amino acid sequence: CASSQEGTGGNQPQHF.

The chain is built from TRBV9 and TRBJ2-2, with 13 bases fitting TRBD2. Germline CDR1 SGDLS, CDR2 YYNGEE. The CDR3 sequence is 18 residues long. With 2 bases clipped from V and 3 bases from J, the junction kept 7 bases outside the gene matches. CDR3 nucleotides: TGTGCCAGCAGCGTTTATACTAGCGGGAGGGCCGACACCGGGGAGCTGTTTTTT. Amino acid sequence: CASSVYTSGRADTGELFF.

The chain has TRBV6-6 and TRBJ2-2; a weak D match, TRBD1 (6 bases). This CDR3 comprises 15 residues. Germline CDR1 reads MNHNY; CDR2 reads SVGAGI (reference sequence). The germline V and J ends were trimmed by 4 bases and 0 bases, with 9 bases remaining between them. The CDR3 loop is CASSFDRSNTGELFF. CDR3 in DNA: TGTGCCAGCAGTTTTGACAGGTCGAACACCGGGGAGCTGTTTTTT.

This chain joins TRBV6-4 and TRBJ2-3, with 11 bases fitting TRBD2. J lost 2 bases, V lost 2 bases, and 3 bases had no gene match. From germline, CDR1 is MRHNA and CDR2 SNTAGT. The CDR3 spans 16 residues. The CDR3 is CASSDTGLAATDTQYF. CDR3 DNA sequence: TGTGCCAGCAGTGACACGGGACTAGCGGCCACAGATACGCAGTATTTT.

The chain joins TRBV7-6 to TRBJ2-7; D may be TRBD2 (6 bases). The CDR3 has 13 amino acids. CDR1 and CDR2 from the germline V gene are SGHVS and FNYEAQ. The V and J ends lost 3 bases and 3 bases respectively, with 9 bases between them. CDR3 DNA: TGTGCCAGCAGCTTGGGGGGTTTCTACGAGCAGTACGTC. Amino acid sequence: CASSLGGFYEQYV.

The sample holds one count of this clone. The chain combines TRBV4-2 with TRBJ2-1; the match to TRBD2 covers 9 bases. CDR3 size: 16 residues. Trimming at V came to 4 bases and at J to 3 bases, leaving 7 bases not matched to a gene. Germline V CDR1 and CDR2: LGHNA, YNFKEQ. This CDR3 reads CASSRALAGSYNEQFF. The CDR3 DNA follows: TGTGCCAGCAGCCGGGCCCTAGCGGGAAGCTACAATGAGCAGTTCTTC.

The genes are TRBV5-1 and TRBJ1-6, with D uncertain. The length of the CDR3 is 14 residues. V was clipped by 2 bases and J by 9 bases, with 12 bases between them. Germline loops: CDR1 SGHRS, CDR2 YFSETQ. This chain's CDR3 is CASSFNSIGSPLHF. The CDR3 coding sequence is TGCGCCAGCAGCTTCAACTCCATCGGTTCACCCCTCCACTTT. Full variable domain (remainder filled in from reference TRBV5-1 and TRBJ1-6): KAGVTQTPRYLIKTRGQQVTLSCSPISGHRSVSWYQQTPGQGLQFLFEYFSETQRNKGNFPGRFSGRQFSNSRSEMNVSTLELGDSALYLCASSFNSIGSPLHFGNGTRLTVT.

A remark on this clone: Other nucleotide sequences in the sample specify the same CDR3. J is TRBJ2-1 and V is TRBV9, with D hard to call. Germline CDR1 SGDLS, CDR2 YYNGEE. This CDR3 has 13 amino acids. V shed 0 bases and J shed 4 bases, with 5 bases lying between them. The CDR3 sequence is CASSVGQYNEQFF. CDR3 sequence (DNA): TGTGCCAGCAGCGTAGGTCAGTACAATGAGCAGTTCTTC.

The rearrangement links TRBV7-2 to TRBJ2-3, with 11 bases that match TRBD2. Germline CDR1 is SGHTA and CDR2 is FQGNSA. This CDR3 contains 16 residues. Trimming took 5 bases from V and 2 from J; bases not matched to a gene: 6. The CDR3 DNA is TGTGCCAGCAGCCCGGGACTAGCGGTCGACACAGATACGCAGTATTTT. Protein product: CASSPGLAVDTDTQYF.

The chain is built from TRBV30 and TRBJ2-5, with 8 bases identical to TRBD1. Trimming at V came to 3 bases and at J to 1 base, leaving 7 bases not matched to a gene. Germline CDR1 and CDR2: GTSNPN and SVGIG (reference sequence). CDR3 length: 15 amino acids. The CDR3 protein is CAWSQGTGPQETQYF. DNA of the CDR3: TGTGCCTGGAGCCAGGGGACAGGACCCCAAGAGACCCAGTACTTC.

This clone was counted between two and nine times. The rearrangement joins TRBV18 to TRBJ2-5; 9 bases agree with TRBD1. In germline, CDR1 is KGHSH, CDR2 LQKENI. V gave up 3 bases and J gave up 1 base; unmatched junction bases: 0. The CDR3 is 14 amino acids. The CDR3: CASSPDRGQETQYF. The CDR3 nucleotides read TGTGCCAGCTCACCGGACAGGGGCCAAGAGACCCAGTACTTC.

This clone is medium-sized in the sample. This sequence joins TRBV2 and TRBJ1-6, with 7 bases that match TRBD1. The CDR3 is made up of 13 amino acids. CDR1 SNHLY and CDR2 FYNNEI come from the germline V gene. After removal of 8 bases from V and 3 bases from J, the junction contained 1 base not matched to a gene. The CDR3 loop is CASGTDYNSPLHF. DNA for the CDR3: TGTGCCAGCGGGACAGACTATAATTCACCCCTCCACTTT.

DNA of the CDR3: TGTGCCATCAGTGAGTCGGGGGGGACTAATGAAAAACTGTTTTTT. Encoded protein: CAISESGGTNEKLFF. The rearrangement uses TRBV10-3 and TRBJ1-4, with D tentatively TRBD1 (5 bases). There are 15 residues in the CDR3. The germline CDR1 and CDR2 sequences are ENHRY and SYGVKD. Trimming stripped 0 bases from V and 2 bases from J, with 7 bases between.

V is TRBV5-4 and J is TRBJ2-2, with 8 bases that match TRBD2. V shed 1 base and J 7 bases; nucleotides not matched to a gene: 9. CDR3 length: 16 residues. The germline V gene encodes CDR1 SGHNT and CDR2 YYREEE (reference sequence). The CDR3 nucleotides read TGTGCCAGCAGCTTGTCCAGCGGGAGTCGGAACGGGGAGCTGTTTTTT. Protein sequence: CASSLSSGSRNGELFF.

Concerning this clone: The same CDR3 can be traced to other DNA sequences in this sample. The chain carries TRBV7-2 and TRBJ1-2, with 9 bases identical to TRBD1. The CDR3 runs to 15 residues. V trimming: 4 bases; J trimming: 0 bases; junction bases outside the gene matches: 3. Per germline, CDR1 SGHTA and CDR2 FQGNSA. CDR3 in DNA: TGTGCCAGCAGCTACCGGGACAGGGCTAACTATGGCTACACCTTC. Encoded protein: CASSYRDRANYGYTF.

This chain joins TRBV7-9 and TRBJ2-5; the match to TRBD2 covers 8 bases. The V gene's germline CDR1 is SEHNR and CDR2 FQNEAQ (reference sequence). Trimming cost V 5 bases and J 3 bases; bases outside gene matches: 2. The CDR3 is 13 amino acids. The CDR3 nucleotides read TGTGCCAGCAGCCTCGGGGGGGAAGAGACCCAGTACTTC. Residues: CASSLGGEETQYF. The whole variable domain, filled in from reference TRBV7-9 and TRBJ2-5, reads DTGVSQNPRHKITKRGQNVTFRCDPISEHNRLYWYRQTLGQGPEFLTYFQNEAQLEKSRLLSDRFSAERPKGSFSTLEIQRTEQGDSAMYLCASSLGGEETQYFGPGTRLLVL.

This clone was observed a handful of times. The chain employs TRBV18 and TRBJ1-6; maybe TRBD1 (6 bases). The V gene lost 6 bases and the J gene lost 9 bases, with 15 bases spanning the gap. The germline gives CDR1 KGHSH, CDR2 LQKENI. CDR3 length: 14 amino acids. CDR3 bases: TGTGCCAGCTCCCCTGACAGGTCCGGTTCACCCCTCCACTTT. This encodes CASSPDRSGSPLHF.

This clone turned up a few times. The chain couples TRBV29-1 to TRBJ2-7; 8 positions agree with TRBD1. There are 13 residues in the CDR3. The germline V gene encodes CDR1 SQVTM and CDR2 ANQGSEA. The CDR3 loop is CRSPGQESHEQYV. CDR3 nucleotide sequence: TGCAGATCACCGGGACAGGAGTCCCACGAGCAGTACGTC.

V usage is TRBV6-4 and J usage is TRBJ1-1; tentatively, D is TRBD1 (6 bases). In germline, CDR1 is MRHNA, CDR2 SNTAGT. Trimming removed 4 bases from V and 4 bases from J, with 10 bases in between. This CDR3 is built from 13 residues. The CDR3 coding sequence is TGTGCCAGCAGTGTCCAACAGGGCACTGAAGCTTTCTTT. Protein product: CASSVQQGTEAFF.

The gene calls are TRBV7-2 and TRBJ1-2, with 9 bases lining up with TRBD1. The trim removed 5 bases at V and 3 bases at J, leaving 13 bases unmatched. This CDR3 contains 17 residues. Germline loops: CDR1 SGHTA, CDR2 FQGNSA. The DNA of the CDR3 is TGTGCCAGCAGCCCCAGTAATACAGGGGGCATGGACTATGGCTACACCTTC. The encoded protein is CASSPSNTGGMDYGYTF.

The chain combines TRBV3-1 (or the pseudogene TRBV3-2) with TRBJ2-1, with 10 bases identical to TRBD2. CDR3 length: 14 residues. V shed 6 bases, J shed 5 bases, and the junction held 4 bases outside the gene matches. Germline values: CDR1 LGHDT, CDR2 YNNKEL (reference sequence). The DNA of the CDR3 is TGTGCCAGCAGTCAGCGGGGGGGGGACAATGAGCAGTTCTTC. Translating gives CASSQRGGDNEQFF.

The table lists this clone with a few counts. CDR3 loop: CASRQGLAGVYGELFF. The CDR3 nucleotides read TGTGCCAGCAGACAAGGACTAGCGGGAGTCTACGGGGAGCTGTTTTTT. V is TRBV11-2 and J is TRBJ2-2; 13 nucleotides agree with TRBD2. CDR3 size: 16 residues. Germline loops: CDR1 SGHAT, CDR2 FQNNGV. After removal of 6 bases from V and 7 bases from J, the junction contained 8 bases not matched to a gene.

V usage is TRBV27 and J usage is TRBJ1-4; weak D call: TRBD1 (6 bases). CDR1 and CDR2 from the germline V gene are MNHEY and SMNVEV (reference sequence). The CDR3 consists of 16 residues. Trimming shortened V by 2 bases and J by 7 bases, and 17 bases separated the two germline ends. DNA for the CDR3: TGTGCCAGCAGTTTACGCCGCGGGGGCGCCGGTGAAAAACTGTTTTTT. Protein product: CASSLRRGGAGEKLFF.

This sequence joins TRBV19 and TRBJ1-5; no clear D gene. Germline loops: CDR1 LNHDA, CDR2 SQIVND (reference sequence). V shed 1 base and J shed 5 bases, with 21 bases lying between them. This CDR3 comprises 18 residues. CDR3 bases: TGTGCCAGTAGTATAGGTGCACCTAAGACAAACCCTTATCAGCCCCAGCATTTT. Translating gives CASSIGAPKTNPYQPQHF.

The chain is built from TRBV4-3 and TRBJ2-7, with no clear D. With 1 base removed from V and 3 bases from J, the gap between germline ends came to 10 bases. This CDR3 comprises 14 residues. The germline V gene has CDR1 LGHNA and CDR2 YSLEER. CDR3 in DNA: TGCGCCAGCAGCCAAGGGCCCCTCAACTACGAGCAGTACTTC. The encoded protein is CASSQGPLNYEQYF.